The 32 T cell receptor beta chains presented below share a single source sample, sequenced in a study of T cell repertoires in cytomegalovirus infection (dated by TCRdb to the late 2010s). Instrument on record: Illumina HiSeq 1500. Clones were called with MiXCR by TCRdb after fastp trimmed the public reads at Q25, and only in-frame beta chains were retained. Rows are unified per CDR3 protein, each entry keeping the most common DNA and genes. In all, the sample holds fewer than 550,000 distinct CDR3 sequences, and approximately 17% of those were seen once. The ten largest clones add up to 20% to 30% of the sample. The specimen was CD8+ T cells from PBMCs. The receptors come from a human donor in good health (CMV status not recorded). Some clones in this sample may be carry-over from other donors' samples.

The chain is built from TRBV29-1 and TRBJ2-5, with D perhaps given as TRBD1 or TRBD2 (5 bases each). Germline V gene lookup returns CDR1 SQVTM and CDR2 ANQGSEA. The CDR3 totals 13 residues. V was cut by 7 bases and J by 1 base, with 13 bases left in between. Written as DNA, the CDR3 is TGCAGCGCCCCGGGGCCTCTCCAAGAGACCCAGTACTTC. It yields the protein CSAPGPLQETQYF.

In this sample, this clonotype turned up a few times. V gene TRBV7-6 combines with J gene TRBJ2-3; D is perhaps TRBD2 (7 bases). Between the trimmed V and J ends, which lost 0 bases and 3 bases, there was a span of 13 bases. CDR1 SGHVS and CDR2 FNYEAQ come from the germline V gene. The CDR3 contains 16 residues. The CDR3, as DNA: TGTGCCAGCAGCTTAGCGGGGGGGCTAATGACAGATACGCAGTATTTT. Encoded protein: CASSLAGGLMTDTQYF.

This clonotype occurred many times. This chain links TRBV2 with TRBJ2-3; TRBD1 matches at 8 bases. Looked up from germline, CDR1 is SNHLY and CDR2 is FYNNEI. There are 16 residues in the CDR3. V was pared by 3 bases and J by 6 bases, with 11 bases of the junction left unmatched. The CDR3 coding sequence is TGTGCCAGCAGTGAGTCGGCCTGGTCAGGGGGCGATACGCAGTATTTT. Translating it yields CASSESAWSGGDTQYF.

This clonotype has at least ten counts. The chain recombines TRBV6-1 with TRBJ1-5, with TRBD1 identical over 7 bases. Per germline, CDR1 MNHNS and CDR2 SASEGT. The V gene end was trimmed by 9 bases and the J gene end by 3 bases; junction bases not matched to a gene: 17. CDR3 length: 17 residues. Here the CDR3 DNA reads TGTGCCAGTAGAACAGGGGCCCTCGGGTCCTCCAATCAGCCCCAGCATTTT. It yields the protein CASRTGALGSSNQPQHF.

The CDR3 here is CASTYAAGEVGETQYF. DNA of the CDR3: TGTGCCAGCACCTATGCAGCGGGAGAGGTCGGCGAGACCCAGTACTTC. The rearrangement joins TRBV27 to TRBJ2-5; TRBD2 matches 8 bases. The V segment lost 7 bases and the J segment 5 bases; nucleotides outside the gene matches: 15. The CDR3 sequence is 16 residues long. Germline V gene lookup returns CDR1 MNHEY and CDR2 SMNVEV (reference sequence).

This clonotype appeared many times. The chain carries TRBV10-3 and TRBJ1-5; tentatively, D is TRBD1 (6 bases). This CDR3 region has 17 residues. The V gene lost 3 bases and the J gene lost 0 bases, with 15 bases spanning the gap. CDR1 is ENHRY, CDR2 SYGVKD, per germline. The CDR3 bases are TGTGCCATCAGTGAAGGGAGGGGGATGTATAGCAATCAGCCCCAGCATTTT. Translation gives CAISEGRGMYSNQPQHF.

Ten or more counts support this clonotype. This chain uses TRBV7-9 with TRBJ2-7; D gene ambiguous. The CDR3 covers 12 residues. The germline V gene encodes CDR1 SEHNR and CDR2 FQNEAQ (reference sequence). V was cut by 6 bases and J by 2 bases, with 8 bases left in between. The CDR3 region is CASSVTPYEQYF. CDR3 nucleotides: TGTGCCAGCAGTGTGACCCCCTACGAGCAGTACTTC.

This clonotype has just one count. The chain couples TRBV27 to TRBJ2-2; 7 positions match TRBD1. Per the germline V gene, CDR1 is MNHEY and CDR2 is SMNVEV (reference sequence). The CDR3 contains 15 residues. The trim removed 0 bases at V and 3 bases at J, leaving 1 base unmatched. The CDR3 DNA reads as TGTGCCAGCAGTTTATCGGACAGGTACACCGGGGAGCTGTTTTTT. Protein sequence: CASSLSDRYTGELFF.

There are many counts of this clonotype. The chain joins TRBV28 to TRBJ2-1; 12 bases are shared with TRBD2. V lost 3 bases, J lost 10 bases, and 16 bases stayed unmatched. This CDR3 has 18 residues. Germline V gives CDR1 MDHEN, CDR2 SYDVKM. The CDR3 sequence: CASSLQPPVLAGGIEQFF. The CDR3 DNA is TGTGCCAGCAGTTTGCAACCTCCCGTACTAGCGGGAGGTATCGAGCAGTTCTTC.

This clonotype was detected ten times or more. This rearrangement joins TRBV19 to TRBJ1-2; 7 positions match TRBD1. The CDR3 runs 13 residues. V dropped 5 bases and J dropped 8; count of bases not matched to a gene: 8. From germline, CDR1 is LNHDA and CDR2 SQIVND (reference sequence). The CDR3 reads CASSSDRLWGYTF. CDR3 coding DNA: TGTGCCAGTAGTTCGGACAGGCTGTGGGGCTACACCTTC. Combining the CDR3 with reference TRBV19 and TRBJ1-2 gives the whole variable domain DGGITQSPKYLFRKEGQNVTLSCEQNLNHDAMYWYRQDPGQGLRLIYYSQIVNDFQKGDIAEGYSVSREKKESFPLTVTSAQKNPTAFYLCASSSDRLWGYTFGSGTRLTVV.

Concerning this clonotype: Germline and junction disagree at one end, which may indicate a read error. The genes are TRBV12-3 or TRBV12-4 and TRBJ2-2, with a tentative D call TRBD2 (5 bases). CDR3 length: 13 amino acids. CDR3 residues: CASARENTGKLFF. The CDR3 DNA reads as TGTGCCAGCGCAAGGGAGAACACCGGGAAGCTGTTTTTT.

The table lists this clonotype with many counts. The chain recombines TRBV19 with TRBJ2-7; 9 bases fit TRBD2. Per the germline V gene, CDR1 is LNHDA and CDR2 is SQIVND (reference sequence). The trim removed 6 bases at V and 0 bases at J, leaving 9 bases unmatched. The CDR3 extends over 16 amino acids. This chain's CDR3 is CASSGWTSASSYEQYF. DNA of the CDR3: TGTGCCAGTAGCGGATGGACTAGCGCCAGCTCCTACGAGCAGTACTTC.

The CDR3 sequence: CASTSGGGSPLHF. CDR3 sequence (DNA): TGTGCCAGCACCTCGGGCGGCGGGTCACCCCTCCACTTT. The chain joins TRBV2 to TRBJ1-6; D remains ambiguous. Germline V CDR1 and CDR2: SNHLY, FYNNEI. Trimming took 7 bases from V and 10 from J, leaving 14 bases between them. The CDR3 consists of 13 residues.

Ten or more counts support this clonotype. For the CDR3, the DNA is TGTGCCAGCAGCCAAGCGGGATACAATGAGCAGTTCTTC. Its translation: CASSQAGYNEQFF. This chain joins TRBV14 and TRBJ2-1; a weak D match, TRBD2 (5 bases). The CDR3 is 13 residues long. Trimming removed 1 base from V and 4 bases from J, with 5 bases in between. The germline V gene has CDR1 SGHDN and CDR2 FVKESK. Based on the CDR3 plus reference TRBV14 and TRBJ2-1, the full variable domain is EAGVTQFPSHSVIEKGQTVTLRCDPISGHDNLYWYRRVMGKEIKFLLHFVKESKQDESGMPNNRFLAERTGGTYSTLKVQPAELEDSGVYFCASSQAGYNEQFFGPGTRLTVL.

On this clonotype itself: Being one base from a much bigger clone, this may be a read error. No conserved phenylalanine or tryptophan ends this CDR3, so it is likely a read error. The rearrangement uses TRBV7-3 and TRBJ2-7; 7 bases map to TRBD2. CDR1 and CDR2 (germline): SGHTA, FQGTGA. J gave up 5 bases and V 2 bases, and 6 bases lay outside the gene matches. CDR3 size: 14 residues. The CDR3 loop reads CASSLGAGSNEQYL. In DNA form, the CDR3 reads TGTGCCAGCAGCTTAGGAGCGGGGTCGAACGAGCAGTACTTA.

This chain joins TRBV7-9 and TRBJ1-2; 11 nucleotides line up with TRBD1. The CDR3 runs 13 residues. The germline V gene has CDR1 SEHNR and CDR2 FQNEAQ (reference sequence). The J segment lost 7 bases and the V segment lost 4 bases, leaving 2 bases of the junction unmatched. CDR3 region: CASSWTGGSGYTF. The CDR3 bases are TGTGCCAGCAGCTGGACAGGGGGCAGTGGCTACACCTTC.

The chain recombines TRBV24-1 with TRBJ2-5; 9 bases map to TRBD2. With V trimmed by 5 bases and J by 5 bases, 8 bases remained unmatched. The CDR3 spans 15 residues. Germline V gene lookup returns CDR1 KGHDR and CDR2 SFDVKD. CDR3 residues: CATSVTSGGGETQYF. The CDR3 nucleotides are TGTGCCACCAGTGTGACTAGCGGAGGGGGGGAGACCCAGTACTTC.

The chain combines TRBV20-1 with TRBJ2-1; tentative D call: TRBD1 (5 bases). The V gene's germline CDR1 is DFQATT and CDR2 SNEGSKA (reference sequence). The CDR3 spans 14 residues. V gave up 5 bases and J gave up 6 bases, with 17 bases separating them. The CDR3 is CSAEPVGAFNEQFF. The CDR3 DNA is TGCAGTGCTGAACCGGTTGGGGCTTTCAATGAGCAGTTCTTC.

In this sample, this clonotype turned up many times. J is TRBJ2-1 and V is TRBV27, with a tentative D call TRBD2 (7 bases). Trimming stripped 2 bases from V and 6 bases from J, with 17 bases between. The CDR3 loop spans 16 amino acids. From germline, CDR1 is MNHEY and CDR2 SMNVEV (reference sequence). The CDR3 loop is CASSLERGGRANEQFF. CDR3 in DNA: TGTGCCAGCAGTTTAGAGAGGGGGGGCCGGGCCAATGAGCAGTTCTTC.

This clonotype was seen a few times. V and J are TRBV4-1 and TRBJ2-2; D remains ambiguous. V gave up 4 bases and J gave up 0 bases, with 12 bases separating them. Germline CDR1 and CDR2: MGHRA and YSYEKL. The CDR3 is made up of 16 amino acids. CDR3 coding DNA: TGCGCCAGCAGCCCTATGGGTTTAGCGAACACCGGGGAGCTGTTTTTT. It encodes CASSPMGLANTGELFF.

Only a few counts were recorded for this clonotype. The chain is built from TRBV2 and TRBJ2-7; D is unresolved. Germline V gives CDR1 SNHLY, CDR2 FYNNEI. Trimming stripped 2 bases from V and 3 bases from J, with 8 bases between. The CDR3 runs to 13 residues. CDR3: CASSEYVGYEQYF. As DNA, the CDR3 is TGTGCCAGCAGTGAATACGTGGGCTACGAGCAGTACTTC.

This clonotype was seen repeatedly, ten times or more. The chain recombines TRBV7-9 with TRBJ1-1; no definite D call. Per the germline V gene, CDR1 is SEHNR and CDR2 is FQNEAQ (reference sequence). The CDR3 totals 12 residues. V was clipped by 3 bases and J by 8 bases, with 10 bases between them. The DNA of the CDR3 is TGTGCCAGCAGCTTCGGGCGAGAGGAAGCTTTCTTT. Its protein product is CASSFGREEAFF. Together with reference TRBV7-9 and TRBJ1-1, the CDR3 gives the full variable domain: DTGVSQNPRHKITKRGQNVTFRCDPISEHNRLYWYRQTLGQGPEFLTYFQNEAQLEKSRLLSDRFSAERPKGSFSTLEIQRTEQGDSAMYLCASSFGREEAFFGQGTRLTVV.

This rearrangement joins TRBV7-9 to TRBJ2-7; D is tentatively TRBD1 or TRBD2 (7 bases each). Germline loops: CDR1 SEHNR, CDR2 FQNEAQ (reference sequence). Trimming left V 4 bases short and J 4 bases short, with 14 bases between. The CDR3 sequence is 14 residues long. CDR3 sequence: CASSSQGGRYEQYF. The CDR3 nucleotides read TGTGCCAGCAGCTCCCAGGGGGGGCGGTACGAGCAGTACTTC.

This clonotype occurred a few times. A much larger clone differs from this one at a single base, so this may be a read error. The chain uses TRBV12-3 or TRBV12-4 and TRBJ1-1; D is perhaps TRBD1 (5 bases). Trimming took off 3 bases at V and 3 bases at J, with 17 bases between the two ends. There are 16 residues in the CDR3. The CDR3 DNA follows: TGTGCCAGCAGTTTGAGACAGAGCCCTGCGGACACTGAAGCTTTCTTT. As protein: CASSLRQSPADTEAFF.

Turning to this clonotype: One end of the junction does not line up with germline, which may come from a read error. The CDR3 spells CATQAFTGEFSTDTKYF. For the CDR3, the DNA is TGTGCCACACAAGCCTTTACAGGGGAATTCAGCACAGATACGAAGTATTTT. The genes are TRBV11-2 and TRBJ2-3; TRBD1 agrees at 7 bases. The CDR3 is 17 amino acids. Germline V lookup: CDR1 SGHAT, CDR2 FQNNGV.

As for this clonotype: The CDR3 carries no conserved terminal phenylalanine or tryptophan, so it likely arises from a read error. V and J are TRBV30 and TRBJ2-7; 10 nucleotides line up with TRBD1. CDR3 length: 14 amino acids. Germline V gene lookup returns CDR1 GTSNPN and CDR2 SVGIG (reference sequence). V lost 0 bases to trimming and J lost 3 bases; unmatched junction nucleotides: 2. Here the CDR3 reads CAWSVGTGVYEQYL. In DNA form, the CDR3 reads TGTGCCTGGAGTGTAGGGACAGGGGTCTACGAGCAGTACTTA.

The table lists this clonotype with many counts. This chain uses TRBV20-1 with TRBJ2-2; 12 nucleotides align to TRBD2. V was pared by 7 bases and J by 0 bases, with 12 bases of the junction left unmatched. The CDR3 extends over 18 amino acids. Per germline, CDR1 DFQATT and CDR2 SNEGSKA (reference sequence). The CDR3 DNA reads TGCAGTGTCAGGGCACCTAGCGGGAGGGCCTCGAACACCGGGGAGCTGTTTTTT. It yields the protein CSVRAPSGRASNTGELFF.

About this clonotype: This may be a read error, as it is one base from a much larger clone. The chain has TRBV12-5 and TRBJ1-1; D ambiguous. The CDR3 totals 13 residues. CDR1 is LGHNT and CDR2 is FRNRAP in the germline V gene. CDR3 sequence: CASVRLMKTEAFF. The CDR3 DNA is TGTGCTAGTGTGAGGCTCATGAAAACTGAAGCTTTCTTT.

This clonotype has at least ten counts. One junction end does not reproduce the germline sequence, and a read error may be involved. The chain is built from TRBV7-3 and TRBJ1-1; D ambiguous. CDR3 size: 13 residues. CDR1 and CDR2 from the germline V gene are SGHTA and FQGTGA. For the CDR3, the DNA is TGTGCCAGCAGCATAACGCTGGGAGGTGAAGCTTTCTTT. Amino acids: CASSITLGGEAFF.

This clonotype was seen a handful of times. CDR3 amino acids: CSASGRYNEQFF. CDR3 coding DNA: TGCAGCGCTAGCGGGAGGTACAATGAGCAGTTCTTC. The chain links TRBV29-1 to TRBJ2-1; 11 bases agree with TRBD2. CDR1 SQVTM and CDR2 ANQGSEA come from the germline V gene. The junction had 0 bases not matched to a gene; V was cut back by 7 bases and J by 4 bases. This CDR3 is built from 12 residues.

In its sample, this clonotype was seen a few times. The chain carries TRBV19 and TRBJ2-1, with 11 bases lining up with TRBD2. CDR1 and CDR2 (germline): LNHDA, SQIVND (reference sequence). The trim removed 4 bases at V and 3 bases at J, leaving 8 bases unmatched. This CDR3 is built from 17 residues. The chain's CDR3 is CASSTPTSGVHYNEQFF. The DNA for the CDR3 is TGTGCCAGTAGTACGCCGACTAGCGGGGTTCACTACAATGAGCAGTTCTTC.

The V and J genes are TRBV3-1 and TRBJ2-4, with 7 positions matching TRBD2. The CDR3 is 15 residues long. Germline CDR1 and CDR2: LGHDT and YNNKEL (reference sequence). With 4 bases clipped from V and 2 bases from J, the junction kept 5 bases outside the gene matches. For the CDR3, the DNA is TGTGCCAGCAGCCCTGGGAGGGGCCCCAAAAACATTCAGTACTTC. Its protein product is CASSPGRGPKNIQYF.